These 20 T cell receptor beta chains came from one sample sequenced in a study of shared clonotypes between healthy human individuals. Clones were sequenced by immunoSEQ multiplex PCR, and TCRdb holds only the in-frame ones, with some missing. Of about 770,000 clones detected, 72% appear once; the ten largest clones hold around 1.7%. The sample was memory CD4+ T cells sorted from blood. As to subset: CD45RA-negative fraction. These receptors all stem from a young woman in good health.

The chain combines TRBV6-1 with TRBJ1-1; D perhaps matches TRBD1 (5 bases). The V gene lost 8 bases and the J gene lost 10 bases, with 17 bases spanning the gap. There are 12 residues in the CDR3. Per the germline V gene, CDR1 is MNHNS and CDR2 is SASEGT. CDR3 loop: CASLHEIGAAFF. The CDR3 DNA is TGTGCCAGCCTCCATGAAATAGGGGCAGCTTTCTTT.

The V and J genes are TRBV30 and TRBJ1-3; D gene unclear. Germline V gene data show CDR1 as GTSNPN and CDR2 as SVGIG (reference sequence). The CDR3 totals 13 residues. V lost 1 base to trimming and J lost 4 bases, with 8 bases between them. The CDR3 sequence is CAWSGSVGNTIYF. CDR3 nucleotide sequence: TGTGCCTGGAGTGGGTCCGTCGGAAACACCATATATTTT. The variable domain in full, completed from reference TRBV30 and TRBJ1-3, reads SQTIHQWPATLVQPVGSPLSLECTVEGTSNPNLYWYRQAAGRGLQLLFYSVGIGQISSEVPQNLSASRPQDRQFILSSKKLLLSDSGFYLCAWSGSVGNTIYFGEGSWLTVV.

V gene TRBV9 combines with J gene TRBJ1-2, with D possibly being TRBD1 (6 bases). The germline V gene encodes CDR1 SGDLS and CDR2 YYNGEE. The CDR3 runs 15 residues. Trimming removed 0 bases at V and 5 bases at J, with 14 bases between. DNA of the CDR3: TGTGCCAGCAGCGTAGTAAGGACAGCCGATTATGGCTACACCTTC. The encoded protein is CASSVVRTADYGYTF.

The rearrangement uses TRBV4-1 and TRBJ2-7; maybe TRBD1 (5 bases). V lost 0 bases and J 1 base, leaving 19 bases between the germline ends. Germline V gene sequence: CDR1 MGHRA, CDR2 YSYEKL. The CDR3 is 18 residues long. The CDR3 loop reads CASSQERIDSTPSYEQYF. The DNA of the CDR3 is TGCGCCAGCAGCCAAGAACGAATTGACAGTACCCCTTCCTACGAGCAGTACTTC.

The chain is built from TRBV11-2 and TRBJ2-1; 10 positions agree with TRBD2. This CDR3 comprises 17 residues. The germline V gene encodes CDR1 SGHAT and CDR2 FQNNGV. The V gene end was trimmed by 1 base and the J gene end by 6 bases; junction bases not matched to a gene: 9. The CDR3 sequence: CASSLGGSGRAGNEQFF. The CDR3 DNA sequence: TGTGCCAGCAGCTTAGGTGGGAGCGGGAGGGCCGGCAATGAGCAGTTCTTC.

Concerning this clone itself: The limits of the CDR3 on the DNA are not certain, so only TCRdb's listed CDR3 is given. V is TRBV6-5 and J is TRBJ2-7; the D call of TRBD2 is as the table states it, not checked on the DNA. A total of 14 residues make up the CDR3, ends included. Germline-derived CDR1 and CDR2 are MNHEY and SVGAGI. This CDR3 reads CASSYSWGDGIEYF.

The chain couples TRBV7-2 to TRBJ2-7, with a possible D match to TRBD1 (6 bases). The germline V and J ends were trimmed by 5 bases and 2 bases, with 13 bases remaining between them. This CDR3 spans 14 amino acids. Germline-derived CDR1 and CDR2 are SGHTA and FQGNSA. The CDR3 DNA sequence: TGTGCCAGCAGCCCCCTGAGGGGGACCTACGAGCAGTACTTC. It translates to CASSPLRGTYEQYF.

There are a few counts of this clone. The V and J genes are TRBV28 and TRBJ2-7, with TRBD1 identical over 9 bases. The germline gives CDR1 MDHEN, CDR2 SYDVKM. The length of the CDR3 is 15 residues. V was pared by 5 bases and J by 6 bases, with 11 bases of the junction left unmatched. CDR3 residues: CASSVPGTGRSEQYF. DNA for the CDR3: TGTGCCAGCAGTGTCCCCGGGACAGGGAGGTCCGAGCAGTACTTC.

The rearrangement links TRBV28 to TRBJ2-1; D call uncertain. V was pared by 6 bases and J by 4 bases, with 13 bases between. Per the germline V gene, CDR1 is MDHEN and CDR2 is SYDVKM. The CDR3 is 14 amino acids. This chain's CDR3 is CASRPSDYYNEQFF. As DNA, the CDR3 is TGTGCCAGCAGACCTAGTGATTATTACAATGAGCAGTTCTTC.

The chain combines TRBV11-1 with TRBJ2-4; D unclear. Looked up from germline, CDR1 is SGHAT and CDR2 is FQDESV (reference sequence). Trimming shortened V by 5 bases and J by 0 bases, and 11 bases separated the two germline ends. This CDR3 comprises 15 residues. CDR3 sequence reads: CASSDRQLAKNIQYF. CDR3 DNA sequence: TGTGCCAGCAGCGATCGGCAGTTAGCCAAAAACATTCAGTACTTC.

The chain combines TRBV5-1 with TRBJ2-5; no firm D call. The CDR3 is made up of 15 amino acids. The V and J ends lost 1 base and 1 base respectively, with 11 bases between them. CDR1 and CDR2 (germline): SGHRS, YFSETQ. The CDR3 reads CASSLYVRAQETQYF. In DNA form, the CDR3 reads TGCGCCAGCAGCTTGTATGTCAGAGCCCAAGAGACCCAGTACTTC.

This rearrangement joins TRBV7-9 to TRBJ2-7; D is possibly TRBD1 (5 bases). Germline CDR1 reads SEHNR; CDR2 reads FQNEAQ (reference sequence). Trimming shortened V by 5 bases and J by 2 bases, and 13 bases separated the two germline ends. The CDR3 consists of 14 residues. The CDR3 region is CASSQVDSTYEQYF. CDR3 bases: TGTGCCAGCAGCCAGGTCGACAGTACCTACGAGCAGTACTTC.

The V call is TRBV18, the J call TRBJ1-2; D unclear. Germline-derived CDR1 and CDR2 are KGHSH and LQKENI. The length of the CDR3 is 13 residues. Trimming took 3 bases from V and 8 from J, leaving 13 bases between them. Written as DNA, the CDR3 is TGTGCCAGCTCACCGACACAATTAGAAGGCTACACCTTC. It codes for CASSPTQLEGYTF.

This clone turned up a few times. This chain joins TRBV5-4 and TRBJ1-4; a possible D gene is TRBD1 (6 bases). The CDR3 is 13 residues long. The germline V gene encodes CDR1 SGHNT and CDR2 YYREEE (reference sequence). V shed 0 bases and J shed 7 bases, with 7 bases lying between them. The CDR3, as DNA: TGTGCCAGCAGCTTGGGCAGGGGTGAAAAACTGTTTTTT. Translation: CASSLGRGEKLFF.

The rearrangement links TRBV4-1 to TRBJ1-5, with D perhaps TRBD1 (5 bases). The CDR3 has 15 residues. V lost 4 bases and J lost 2, with 12 bases in between. The germline V gene encodes CDR1 MGHRA and CDR2 YSYEKL. CDR3 sequence: CASSRRGEGNQPQHF. In DNA form, the CDR3 reads TGCGCCAGCAGCCGACGAGGGGAAGGCAATCAGCCCCAGCATTTT.

On this clone: Other DNA sequences from this sample encode an identical CDR3 as well. V is TRBV18 and J is TRBJ1-5; D is undetermined. The length of the CDR3 is 14 residues. V lost 3 bases and J lost 0, with 6 bases in between. Germline V gene sequence: CDR1 KGHSH, CDR2 LQKENI. CDR3 DNA: TGTGCCAGCTCACCCAACTATAGCAATCAGCCCCAGCATTTT. This encodes CASSPNYSNQPQHF.

This clone was counted many times. The chain carries TRBV27 and TRBJ2-7; 11 bases line up with TRBD1. The CDR3 consists of 16 residues. Per germline, CDR1 MNHEY and CDR2 SMNVEV (reference sequence). The V segment lost 5 bases and the J segment 5 bases; nucleotides outside the gene matches: 11. CDR3 nucleotides: TGTGCCAGCAGTCCAACCCTCGGACAGGGGGCCGACGAGCAGTACTTC. As protein: CASSPTLGQGADEQYF.

The V and J genes are TRBV28 and TRBJ1-3, with D possibly TRBD1 on 5 matching bases. CDR1 is MDHEN, CDR2 SYDVKM, per germline. The CDR3 length is 14 residues. V lost 7 bases and J 0 bases, leaving 10 bases between the germline ends. CDR3 in amino acids: CASKAGGSGNTIYF. The CDR3 DNA is TGTGCCAGCAAAGCGGGGGGCTCTGGAAACACCATATATTTT.

The rearrangement uses TRBV4-1 and TRBJ2-5; D is unresolved. Germline lookup yields CDR1 MGHRA and CDR2 YSYEKL. V shed 4 bases and J shed 1 base, with 10 bases lying between them. There are 14 residues in the CDR3. As DNA, the CDR3 is TGCGCCAGCAGCCTAACTTGGGCCCAAGAGACCCAGTACTTC. It translates to CASSLTWAQETQYF.

This clone occurred many times. The chain uses TRBV7-2 and TRBJ2-7, with 7 bases aligning to TRBD2. The CDR3 sequence is 14 residues long. With V trimmed by 4 bases and J by 2 bases, 5 bases remained unmatched. Germline CDR1 reads SGHTA; CDR2 reads FQGNSA. The chain's CDR3 is CASSSSREAYEQYF. The CDR3 nucleotides are TGTGCCAGCAGCTCGTCCCGGGAGGCCTACGAGCAGTACTTC.